This T cell receptor (beta chain) was obtained from a study of cytomegalovirus exposure and HLA in healthy donors. Whole-study results and caveats: In a later analysis, common viral pathogens appeared linked to several of the most significant clusters. The sole available immune exposure information was CMV serostatus. Per a later analysis, 15,000 to 20,000 TCR beta sequences showed association with HLA alleles at 0.05 false discovery rate.

Among the donors, all were healthy bone marrow donors. Comment on this clone: What it recognizes is unknown.

The PCR made use of 60 Vbeta and 13 Jbeta primers. The assay was immunoSEQ multiplex PCR, and TCRdb's table has in-frame clones only and misses some. The sample holds 110,000 to 150,000 clones, around 85% seen once. Deletions cut 2 bases from V and 7 bases from J, with 9 bases between. This CDR3 spans 12 amino acids. Germline V CDR1 and CDR2: MNHEY, SVGAGI. The sequence was collected from a woman aged 45-65 years in good health and CMV-seropositive. The chain couples TRBV6-5 to TRBJ2-7; tentatively, D is TRBD1 (6 bases). Sequencing was done on a sample of PBMCs. CDR3 region: CASSYGRGEQYF. The DNA of the CDR3 is TGTGCCAGCAGTTACGGCAGGGGAGAGCAGTACTTC.